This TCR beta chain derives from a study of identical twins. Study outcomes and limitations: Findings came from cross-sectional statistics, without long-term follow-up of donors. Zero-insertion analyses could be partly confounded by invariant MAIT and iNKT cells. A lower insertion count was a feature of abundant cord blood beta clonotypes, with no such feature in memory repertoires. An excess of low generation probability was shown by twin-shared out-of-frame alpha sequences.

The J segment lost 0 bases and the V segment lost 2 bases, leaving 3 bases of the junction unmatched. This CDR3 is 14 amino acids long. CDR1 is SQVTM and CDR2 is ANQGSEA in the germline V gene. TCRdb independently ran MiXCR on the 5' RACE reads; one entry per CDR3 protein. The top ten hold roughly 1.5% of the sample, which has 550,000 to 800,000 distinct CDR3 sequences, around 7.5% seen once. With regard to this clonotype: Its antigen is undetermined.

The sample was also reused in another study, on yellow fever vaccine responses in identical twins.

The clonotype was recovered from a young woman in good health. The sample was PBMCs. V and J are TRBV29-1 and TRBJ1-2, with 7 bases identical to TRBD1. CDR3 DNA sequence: TGCAGCGTTGAAAGGGACAGCTCTAACTATGGCTACACCTTC. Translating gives CSVERDSSNYGYTF.